Below are 28 T cell receptor beta chains sequenced from a single sample in a study of cytomegalovirus exposure and HLA in healthy donors (dated by TCRdb to the late 2010s). The library was generated by the immunoSEQ multiplex PCR assay. For the multiplex PCR, a mixture combining 60 forward primers for TCR Vbeta segments and 13 reverse primers for TCR Jbeta segments was used. TCRdb carries this immuneACCESS record with in-frame sequences only. Its versions omit some clonotypes, under half of them owing to an unresolved V gene in the studies checked, with the rest unexplained. The sample table contains around 160,000 clones; only one count was recorded for around 79% of them. The ten top clones hold 6.5% to 8% of the sample. Material for sequencing was PBMCs. The receptors were sampled from a woman aged 40 to 50 in good health and CMV-seropositive.

This clone was observed once. V is TRBV7-9 and J is TRBJ2-1; 7 nucleotides agree with TRBD2. Germline loops: CDR1 SEHNR, CDR2 FQNEAQ (reference sequence). The CDR3 length is 14 residues. V lost 1 base to trimming and J lost 3 bases; unmatched junction nucleotides: 0. The CDR3 reads CASSLGTSYNEQFF. The CDR3 region has the DNA TGTGCCAGCAGCTTAGGGACTAGCTACAATGAGCAGTTCTTC.

This clone was counted only a few times. The rearrangement joins TRBV6-1 to TRBJ2-3; possibly TRBD1 for D (5 bases). V was trimmed by 1 base and J by 5 bases, leaving 7 bases between them. The CDR3 is made up of 13 amino acids. Germline CDR1 and CDR2: MNHNS and SASEGT. The CDR3 DNA follows: TGTGCCAGCAGTGAAGGGGGCGGAGATACGCAGTATTTT. This encodes CASSEGGGDTQYF.

This rearrangement joins TRBV9 to TRBJ2-2, with a possible D match to TRBD1 (5 bases). V lost 3 bases, J lost 4 bases, and 13 bases lay in between. The length of the CDR3 is 15 residues. CDR1 and CDR2 (germline): SGDLS, YYNGEE. CDR3 in DNA: TGTGCCAGCAGCGCGGACGCAGGGATCACCGGGGAGCTGTTTTTT. It specifies CASSADAGITGELFF. The full variable domain, in which reference TRBV9 and TRBJ2-2 provide the parts outside the CDR3, is DSGVTQTPKHLITATGQRVTLRCSPRSGDLSVYWYQQSLDQGLQFLIQYYNGEERAKGNILERFSAQQFPDLHSELNLSSLELGDSALYFCASSADAGITGELFFGEGSRLTVL.

This clone was detected only once. The chain joins TRBV9 to TRBJ1-6, with a tentative D call TRBD1 (5 bases). Between the trimmed V and J ends, which lost 0 bases and 6 bases, there was a span of 7 bases. Per the germline V gene, CDR1 is SGDLS and CDR2 is YYNGEE. The CDR3 loop spans 14 amino acids. The CDR3 DNA follows: TGTGCCAGCAGCGTAGGCCAGGGTAATTCACCCCTCCACTTT. It yields the protein CASSVGQGNSPLHF.

The chain couples TRBV27 to TRBJ1-5; 7 nucleotides agree with TRBD1. CDR1 and CDR2 from the germline V gene are MNHEY and SMNVEV (reference sequence). The CDR3 totals 15 residues. V was clipped by 2 bases and J by 6 bases; unmatched bases: 7. The CDR3: CASSLIAGGGQPQHF. As DNA, the CDR3 is TGTGCCAGCAGTTTAATCGCAGGGGGAGGTCAGCCCCAGCATTTT.

This chain joins TRBV11-2 and TRBJ1-1; D gene ambiguous. CDR3 size: 17 residues. Germline-derived CDR1 and CDR2 are SGHAT and FQNNGV. The ends were cut back, 0 bases at V and 0 bases at J, with 14 bases in the middle. This CDR3 is CASSLDFGSGMNTEAFF. The CDR3 DNA is TGTGCCAGCAGCTTAGATTTCGGGAGCGGGATGAACACTGAAGCTTTCTTT.

The CDR3 reads CASSSGTGGGIHNSPLHF. In DNA, the CDR3 is TGTGCCAGCAGCAGCGGGACTGGGGGAGGTATTCATAATTCACCCCTCCACTTT. The chain links TRBV28 to TRBJ1-6; tentatively, D is TRBD1 (5 bases). V was clipped by 6 bases and J by 5 bases, with 23 bases between them. This CDR3 has 18 residues. Per germline, CDR1 MDHEN and CDR2 SYDVKM.

The CDR3 bases are TGTGCCAGTAGTGCCAGAACGACTAGCGGGGGTTCCAGCTCCTACAATGAGCAGTTCTTC. Residues: CASSARTTSGGSSSYNEQFF. The chain employs TRBV19 and TRBJ2-1; 12 nucleotides line up with TRBD2. The junction had 14 bases not matched to a gene; V was cut back by 5 bases and J by 0 bases. The germline gives CDR1 LNHDA, CDR2 SQIVND (reference sequence). The CDR3 extends over 20 amino acids.

The rearrangement joins TRBV7-2 to TRBJ2-7, with TRBD2 matching over 7 bases. Germline V lookup: CDR1 SGHTA, CDR2 FQGNSA. There are 13 residues in the CDR3. With 7 bases clipped from V and 1 base from J, the junction kept 4 bases outside the gene matches. The CDR3 DNA is TGTGCCAGCAATGCGGGGGTTTCCTACGAGCAGTACTTC. Translated, it gives CASNAGVSYEQYF.

The chain combines TRBV2 with TRBJ1-2; D is possibly TRBD1 (6 bases). Germline values: CDR1 SNHLY, CDR2 FYNNEI. V lost 7 bases, J lost 4 bases, and 10 bases lay in between. CDR3 length: 12 amino acids. CDR3 residues: CASKGTPYGYTF. CDR3 coding DNA: TGTGCCAGCAAGGGGACACCCTATGGCTACACCTTC.

V and J are TRBV10-3 and TRBJ1-1; TRBD1 aligns across 9 bases. V lost 4 bases and J lost 1; bases outside the gene matches: 4. The CDR3 is made up of 15 amino acids. Looked up from germline, CDR1 is ENHRY and CDR2 is SYGVKD. The DNA of the CDR3 is TGTGCCATCAGTGGGCCGGGACAGGGGAACACTGAAGCTTTCTTT. It yields the protein CAISGPGQGNTEAFF.

V gene TRBV5-1 combines with J gene TRBJ2-5, with D perhaps matching TRBD2 (5 bases). Trimming cost V 0 bases and J 5 bases, with 14 bases left between them. CDR3 length equals 15 residues. Germline values: CDR1 SGHRS, CDR2 YFSETQ. As DNA, the CDR3 is TGCGCCAGCAGCTTGGGGGGTTCCTCGGGGGAGACCCAGTACTTC. Encoded protein: CASSLGGSSGETQYF. Looking up the rest from reference TRBV5-1 and TRBJ2-5 gives the full variable domain: KAGVTQTPRYLIKTRGQQVTLSCSPISGHRSVSWYQQTPGQGLQFLFEYFSETQRNKGNFPGRFSGRQFSNSRSEMNVSTLELGDSALYLCASSLGGSSGETQYFGPGTRLLVL.

The chain has TRBV6-1 and TRBJ1-4; TRBD1 aligns across 11 bases. Trimming at V came to 6 bases and at J to 8 bases, leaving 5 bases not matched to a gene. This CDR3 is 14 amino acids long. CDR1 and CDR2 (germline): MNHNS, SASEGT. The CDR3 DNA follows: TGTGCCAGCAGAACTGGACAGGGGGCAGAAAAACTGTTTTTT. Amino acids: CASRTGQGAEKLFF.

V is TRBV5-1 and J is TRBJ2-5, with 9 nucleotides matching TRBD2. This CDR3 is built from 15 residues. Trimming took 4 bases from V and 2 from J; bases not matched to a gene: 6. Germline CDR1 SGHRS, CDR2 YFSETQ. The CDR3 spells CASSLIAGEQETQYF. CDR3 bases: TGCGCCAGCAGCCTCATAGCGGGGGAACAAGAGACCCAGTACTTC.

The chain employs TRBV30 and TRBJ2-5; 8 nucleotides match TRBD2. The CDR3 is 15 amino acids. V lost 1 base and J lost 7; bases outside the gene matches: 11. CDR1 and CDR2 (germline): GTSNPN, SVGIG (reference sequence). The CDR3 DNA is TGTGCCTGGAGTGGGGGTTCATTACGGGGGGGGACCCAGTACTTC. Translated: CAWSGGSLRGGTQYF.

The chain recombines TRBV4-2 with TRBJ1-4; D call uncertain. The CDR3 spans 16 residues. V lost 0 bases, J lost 0 bases, and 8 bases lay in between. Germline CDR1 LGHNA, CDR2 YNFKEQ. For the CDR3, the DNA is TGTGCCAGCAGCCAAGATTCCGTCGCAACTAATGAAAAACTGTTTTTT. Protein product: CASSQDSVATNEKLFF.

The chain links TRBV6-1 to TRBJ2-7, with 9 bases that match TRBD1. The trim removed 10 bases at V and 4 bases at J, leaving 8 bases unmatched. Germline-derived CDR1 and CDR2 are MNHNS and SASEGT. CDR3 length: 13 amino acids. The CDR3 DNA is TGTGCCACCACCGGGACAGGGAGTTACGAGCAGTACTTC. Protein: CATTGTGSYEQYF.

Notes on this clone: One end of the junction does not line up with germline, which may come from a read error. J is TRBJ2-2 and V is TRBV7-9, with 8 positions matching TRBD2. CDR1 is SEHNR, CDR2 FQNEAQ, per germline (reference sequence). CDR3 length equals 15 residues. DNA of the CDR3: TGTTCCAGCAGCTTAGCGGGGAGGAACACCGGGGAGCTGTTTTTT. Amino acids: CSSSLAGRNTGELFF.

The genes are TRBV28 and TRBJ2-7, with 8 nucleotides matching TRBD1. The junction had 9 bases not matched to a gene; V was cut back by 3 bases and J by 2 bases. This CDR3 is built from 16 residues. The germline gives CDR1 MDHEN, CDR2 SYDVKM. The CDR3 reads CASSFRRGRGTYEQYF. The CDR3 DNA is TGTGCCAGCAGTTTCCGCAGGGGGCGCGGGACCTACGAGCAGTACTTC. Full variable domain (rest looked up from reference TRBV28 and TRBJ2-7): DVKVTQSSRYLVKRTGEKVFLECVQDMDHENMFWYRQDPGLGLRLIYFSYDVKMKEKGDIPEGYSVSREKKERFSLILESASTNQTSMYLCASSFRRGRGTYEQYFGPGTRLTVT.

This chain joins TRBV4-1 and TRBJ1-4, with 10 bases aligning to TRBD1. Looked up from germline, CDR1 is MGHRA and CDR2 is YSYEKL. V lost 3 bases to trimming and J lost 7 bases; unmatched junction nucleotides: 5. The CDR3 length is 15 residues. CDR3 residues: CASSQSGQGGEKLFF. Written as DNA, the CDR3 is TGCGCCAGCAGCCAGAGCGGACAGGGGGGTGAAAAACTGTTTTTT.

The chain uses TRBV1 and TRBJ2-6; the table's D call of TRBD2 was not tested on the DNA. TRBV1 is tagged as a pseudogene. The CDR3 is 18 amino acids. The CDR3: CTSSHIVKISSGANVLTF. The CDR3 nucleotides read TGCACCAGCAGCCACATAGTTAAGATTAGCTCTGGGGCCAACGTCCTGACTTTC.

The chain uses TRBV6-5 and TRBJ2-7, with TRBD2 identical over 7 bases. The germline V gene has CDR1 MNHEY and CDR2 SVGAGI. The CDR3 runs to 14 residues. V was pared by 10 bases and J by 2 bases, with 11 bases of the junction left unmatched. The CDR3 coding sequence is TGTGCCACGAGGTACGAGCGGGGACCCTACGAGCAGTACTTC. Translated: CATRYERGPYEQYF.

The V and J genes are TRBV19 and TRBJ1-5, with D possibly matching TRBD1 (6 bases). The CDR3 is 15 residues long. V shed 3 bases and J shed 4 bases, with 13 bases lying between them. Germline lookup yields CDR1 LNHDA and CDR2 SQIVND (reference sequence). CDR3 coding DNA: TGTGCCAGTAGTATCTTAGGGGGACGGAATCAGCCCCAGCATTTT. Encoded protein: CASSILGGRNQPQHF.

The CDR3 sequence is CASSQWTSGVGTGELFF. For the CDR3, the DNA is TGTGCCAGCAGCCAATGGACTAGCGGGGTCGGGACCGGGGAGCTGTTTTTT. The chain has TRBV7-2 and TRBJ2-2; 12 bases match TRBD2. This CDR3 has 17 residues. Trimming at V came to 5 bases and at J to 5 bases, leaving 9 bases not matched to a gene. CDR1 is SGHTA and CDR2 is FQGNSA in the germline V gene.

The J gene is TRBJ1-1, the V gene TRBV5-4, with 7 bases matching TRBD1. The V gene's germline CDR1 is SGHNT and CDR2 YYREEE (reference sequence). Trimming cost V 0 bases and J 1 base; bases outside gene matches: 0. The CDR3 is 14 amino acids. CDR3 bases: TGTGCCAGCAGCTTGGACAGGGGGAACACTGAAGCTTTCTTT. Translation: CASSLDRGNTEAFF.

This clone has only a few counts. The CDR3 DNA follows: TGCGCCAGCAGCTTCGACGCTAGCGGGGGGCCAGGGGAGCAGTTCTTC. The encoded protein is CASSFDASGGPGEQFF. The rearrangement links TRBV5-1 to TRBJ2-1, with TRBD2 identical over 11 bases. CDR1 is SGHRS and CDR2 is YFSETQ in the germline V gene. The length of the CDR3 is 16 residues. The V gene end was trimmed by 2 bases and the J gene end by 10 bases; junction bases not matched to a gene: 11.

The rearrangement uses TRBV28 and TRBJ2-5, with 8 bases that match TRBD2. V shed 4 bases and J 4 bases; nucleotides not matched to a gene: 8. Germline V lookup: CDR1 MDHEN, CDR2 SYDVKM. The CDR3 is made up of 15 amino acids. CDR3: CASSSVERGSETQYF. The CDR3 bases are TGTGCCAGCAGTTCCGTCGAGCGGGGGTCAGAGACCCAGTACTTC.

V gene TRBV18 combines with J gene TRBJ2-5; the match to TRBD2 covers 8 bases. The CDR3 loop spans 16 amino acids. The germline V gene has CDR1 KGHSH and CDR2 LQKENI. Trimming cost V 3 bases and J 1 base; bases outside gene matches: 7. The CDR3 coding sequence is TGTGCCAGCTCACCTGGCATAGCGGGGAGCCAAGAGACCCAGTACTTC. This encodes CASSPGIAGSQETQYF.